The sequence of this T cell receptor (beta chain) was determined in a study of T cell repertoires in cytomegalovirus infection. The study's findings and limits: Dominating the ex vivo response were TCR beta clonotypes that were CMV-specific and HLA-C-restricted.

Points on this clonotype: The antigen is undetermined.

The CDR3 runs 11 residues. V gave up 5 bases and J gave up 3 bases, with 5 bases separating them. Per germline, CDR1 SEHNR and CDR2 FQNEAQ (reference sequence). TCRdb independently ran MiXCR on the reads; one entry per CDR3 protein. Among 200,000 to 250,000 distinct CDR3 sequences listed, under 25% were seen once. The specimen was CD8+ T cells from PBMCs. The chain couples TRBV7-9 to TRBJ2-7; D gene ambiguous. The source is a human donor in good health (CMV status not recorded). Some clones in this sample may be carry-over from other donors' samples. The CDR3 DNA follows: TGTGCCAGCAGCGAACGCTACGAGCAGTACTTC. It yields the protein CASSERYEQYF.